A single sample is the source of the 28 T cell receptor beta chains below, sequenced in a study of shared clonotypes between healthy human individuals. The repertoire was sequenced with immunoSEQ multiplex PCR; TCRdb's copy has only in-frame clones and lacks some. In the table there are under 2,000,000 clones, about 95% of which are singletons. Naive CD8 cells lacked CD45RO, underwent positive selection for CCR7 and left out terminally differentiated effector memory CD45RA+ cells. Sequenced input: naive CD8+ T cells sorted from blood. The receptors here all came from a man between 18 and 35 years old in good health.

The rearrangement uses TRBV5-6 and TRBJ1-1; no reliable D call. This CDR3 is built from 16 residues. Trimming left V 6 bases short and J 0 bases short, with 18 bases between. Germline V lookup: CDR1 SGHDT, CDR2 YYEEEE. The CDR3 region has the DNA TGTGCCAGCACCTTAGGAGGGTTCCTGATGAACACTGAAGCTTTCTTT. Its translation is CASTLGGFLMNTEAFF.

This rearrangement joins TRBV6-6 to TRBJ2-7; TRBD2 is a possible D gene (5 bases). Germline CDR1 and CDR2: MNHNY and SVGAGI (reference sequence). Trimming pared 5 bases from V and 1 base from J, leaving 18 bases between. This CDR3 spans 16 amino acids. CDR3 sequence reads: CASSPQRLVGSYEQYF. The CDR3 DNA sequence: TGTGCCAGCAGTCCTCAGCGGCTGGTCGGGTCCTACGAGCAGTACTTC.

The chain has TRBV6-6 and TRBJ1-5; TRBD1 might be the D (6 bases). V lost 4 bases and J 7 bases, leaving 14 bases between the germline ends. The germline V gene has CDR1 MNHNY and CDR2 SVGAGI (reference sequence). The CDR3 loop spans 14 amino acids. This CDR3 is CASSWVGGKQPQHF. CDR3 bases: TGTGCCAGCAGTTGGGTAGGGGGTAAGCAGCCCCAGCATTTT.

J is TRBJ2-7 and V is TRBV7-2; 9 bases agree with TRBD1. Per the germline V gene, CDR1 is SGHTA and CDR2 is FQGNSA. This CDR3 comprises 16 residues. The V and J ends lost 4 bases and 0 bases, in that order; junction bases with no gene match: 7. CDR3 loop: CASSSGPGQGSYEQYF. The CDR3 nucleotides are TGTGCCAGCAGCTCGGGCCCGGGACAGGGCTCCTACGAGCAGTACTTC.

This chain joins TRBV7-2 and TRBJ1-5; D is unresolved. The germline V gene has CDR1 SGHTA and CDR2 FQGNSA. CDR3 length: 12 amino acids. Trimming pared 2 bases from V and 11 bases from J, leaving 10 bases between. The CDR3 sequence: CASSLLRESQHF. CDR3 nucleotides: TGTGCCAGCAGCTTATTACGGGAATCCCAGCATTTT. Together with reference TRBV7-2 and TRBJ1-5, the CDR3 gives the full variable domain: GAGVSQSPSNKVTEKGKDVELRCDPISGHTALYWYRQSLGQGLEFLIYFQGNSAPDKSGLPSDRFSAERTGGSVSTLTIQRTQQEDSAVYLCASSLLRESQHFGDGTRLSIL.

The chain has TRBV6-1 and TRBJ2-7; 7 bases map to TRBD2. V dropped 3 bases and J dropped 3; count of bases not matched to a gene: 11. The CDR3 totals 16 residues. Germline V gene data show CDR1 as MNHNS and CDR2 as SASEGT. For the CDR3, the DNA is TGTGCCAGCAGTGACACCCCGGGGGGAAAGGGCTACGAGCAGTACTTC. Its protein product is CASSDTPGGKGYEQYF.

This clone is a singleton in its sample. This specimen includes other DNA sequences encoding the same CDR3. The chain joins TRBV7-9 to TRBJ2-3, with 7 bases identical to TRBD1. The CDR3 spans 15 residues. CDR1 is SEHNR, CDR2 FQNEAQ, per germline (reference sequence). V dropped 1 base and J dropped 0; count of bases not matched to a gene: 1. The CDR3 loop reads CASSLGQGSTDTQYF. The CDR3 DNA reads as TGTGCCAGCAGCTTAGGACAGGGCAGCACAGATACGCAGTATTTT. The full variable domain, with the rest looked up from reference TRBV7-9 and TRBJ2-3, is DTGVSQNPRHKITKRGQNVTFRCDPISEHNRLYWYRQTLGQGPEFLTYFQNEAQLEKSRLLSDRFSAERPKGSFSTLEIQRTEQGDSAMYLCASSLGQGSTDTQYFGPGTRLTVL.

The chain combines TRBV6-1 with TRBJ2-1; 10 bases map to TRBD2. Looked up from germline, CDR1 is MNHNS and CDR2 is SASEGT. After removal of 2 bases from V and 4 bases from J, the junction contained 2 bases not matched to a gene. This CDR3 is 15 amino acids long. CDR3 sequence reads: CASSERSGGYNEQFF. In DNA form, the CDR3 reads TGTGCCAGCAGTGAACGTAGCGGGGGGTACAATGAGCAGTTCTTC.

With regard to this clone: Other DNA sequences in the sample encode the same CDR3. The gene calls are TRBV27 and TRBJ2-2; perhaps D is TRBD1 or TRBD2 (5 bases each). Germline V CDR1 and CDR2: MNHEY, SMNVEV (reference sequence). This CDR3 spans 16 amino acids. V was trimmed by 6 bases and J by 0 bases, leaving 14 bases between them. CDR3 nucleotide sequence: TGTGCCAGCAGCTGGCTCGGGACGGCGAACACCGGGGAGCTGTTTTTT. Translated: CASSWLGTANTGELFF.

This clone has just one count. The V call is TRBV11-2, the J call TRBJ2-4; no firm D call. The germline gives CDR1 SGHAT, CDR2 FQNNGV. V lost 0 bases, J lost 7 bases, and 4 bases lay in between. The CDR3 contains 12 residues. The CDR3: CASSLDGNIQYF. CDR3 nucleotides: TGTGCCAGCAGCTTAGATGGGAACATTCAGTACTTC.

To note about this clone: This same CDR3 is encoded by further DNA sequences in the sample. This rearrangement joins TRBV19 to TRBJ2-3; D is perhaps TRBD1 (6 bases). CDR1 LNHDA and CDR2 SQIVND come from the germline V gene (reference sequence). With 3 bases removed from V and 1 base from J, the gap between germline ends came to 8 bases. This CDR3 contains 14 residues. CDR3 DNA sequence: TGTGCCAGTAGTATGGCAGGGGGCACAGATACGCAGTATTTT. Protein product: CASSMAGGTDTQYF.

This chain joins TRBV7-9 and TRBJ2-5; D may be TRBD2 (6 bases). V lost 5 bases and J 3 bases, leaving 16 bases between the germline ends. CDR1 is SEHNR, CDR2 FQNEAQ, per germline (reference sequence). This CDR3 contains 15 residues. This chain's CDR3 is CASSALVPGEETQYF. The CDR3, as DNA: TGTGCCAGCAGCGCACTAGTTCCGGGGGAAGAGACCCAGTACTTC.

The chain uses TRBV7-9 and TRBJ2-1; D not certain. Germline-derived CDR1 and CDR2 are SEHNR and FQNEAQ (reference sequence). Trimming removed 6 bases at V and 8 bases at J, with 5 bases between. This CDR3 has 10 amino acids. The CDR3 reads CASSVDEQFF. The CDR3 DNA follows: TGTGCCAGCAGTGTCGATGAGCAGTTCTTC.

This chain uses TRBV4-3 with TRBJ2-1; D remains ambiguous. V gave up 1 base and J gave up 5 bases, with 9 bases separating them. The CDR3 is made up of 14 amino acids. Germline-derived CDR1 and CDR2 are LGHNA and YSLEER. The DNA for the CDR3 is TGCGCCAGCAGCCAAGGGGCCAAGCACAATGAGCAGTTCTTC. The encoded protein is CASSQGAKHNEQFF.

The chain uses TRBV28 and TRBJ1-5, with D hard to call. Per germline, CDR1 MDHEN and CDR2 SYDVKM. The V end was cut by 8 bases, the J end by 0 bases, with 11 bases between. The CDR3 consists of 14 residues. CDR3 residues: CASQRSYSNQPQHF. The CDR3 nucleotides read TGTGCCAGCCAAAGGAGTTATAGCAATCAGCCCCAGCATTTT.

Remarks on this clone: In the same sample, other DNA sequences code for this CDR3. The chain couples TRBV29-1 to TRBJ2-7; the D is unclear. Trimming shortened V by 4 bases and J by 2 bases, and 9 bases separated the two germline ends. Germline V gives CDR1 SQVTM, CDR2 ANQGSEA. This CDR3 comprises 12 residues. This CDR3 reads CSVVGETYEQYF. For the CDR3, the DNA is TGCAGCGTTGTTGGCGAGACCTACGAGCAGTACTTC.

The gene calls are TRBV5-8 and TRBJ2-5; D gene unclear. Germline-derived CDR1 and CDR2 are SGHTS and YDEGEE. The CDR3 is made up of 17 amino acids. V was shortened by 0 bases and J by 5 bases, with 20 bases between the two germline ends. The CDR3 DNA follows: TGTGCCAGCAGCTTGGAGACGCGTTTCTCTTCACGGGAGACCCAGTACTTC. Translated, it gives CASSLETRFSSRETQYF.

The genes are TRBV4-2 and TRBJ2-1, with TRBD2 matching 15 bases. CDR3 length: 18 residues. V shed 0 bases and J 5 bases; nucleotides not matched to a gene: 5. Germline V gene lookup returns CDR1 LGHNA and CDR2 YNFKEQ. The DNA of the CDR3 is TGTGCCAGCAGCCAAGATTTGGGGACTAGCGGGGGGCACAATGAGCAGTTCTTC. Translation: CASSQDLGTSGGHNEQFF.

The DNA of the CDR3 is TGTGCCTTCTTCGGACAGGGCCTGGCTAACTATGGCTACACCTTC. This encodes CAFFGQGLANYGYTF. The chain joins TRBV30 to TRBJ1-2; TRBD1 matches at 8 bases. There are 15 residues in the CDR3. The V segment lost 7 bases and the J segment 0 bases; nucleotides outside the gene matches: 10. The V gene's germline CDR1 is GTSNPN and CDR2 SVGIG (reference sequence). Full variable domain (rest looked up from reference TRBV30 and TRBJ1-2): SQTIHQWPATLVQPVGSPLSLECTVEGTSNPNLYWYRQAAGRGLQLLFYSVGIGQISSEVPQNLSASRPQDRQFILSSKKLLLSDSGFYLCAFFGQGLANYGYTFGSGTRLTVV.

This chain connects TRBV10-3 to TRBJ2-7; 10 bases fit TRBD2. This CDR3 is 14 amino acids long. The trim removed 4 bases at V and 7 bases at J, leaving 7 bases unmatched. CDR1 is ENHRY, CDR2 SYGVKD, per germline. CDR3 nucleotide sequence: TGTGCCATCAGTGTTCTAGCGGGAGAGATTGAGCAGTACTTC. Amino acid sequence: CAISVLAGEIEQYF.

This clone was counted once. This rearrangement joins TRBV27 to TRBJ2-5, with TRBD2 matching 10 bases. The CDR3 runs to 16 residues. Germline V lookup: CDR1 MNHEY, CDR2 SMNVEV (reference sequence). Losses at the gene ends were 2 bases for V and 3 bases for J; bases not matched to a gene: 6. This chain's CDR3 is CASSLVLAGAKETQYF. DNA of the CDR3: TGTGCCAGCAGTTTAGTTCTAGCGGGAGCGAAAGAGACCCAGTACTTC.

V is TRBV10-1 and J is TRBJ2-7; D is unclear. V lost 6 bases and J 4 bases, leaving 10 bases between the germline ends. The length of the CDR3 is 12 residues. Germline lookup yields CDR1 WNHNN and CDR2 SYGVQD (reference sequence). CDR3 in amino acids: CASSDTQYEQYF. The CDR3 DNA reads TGCGCCAGCAGCGACACTCAGTACGAGCAGTACTTC.

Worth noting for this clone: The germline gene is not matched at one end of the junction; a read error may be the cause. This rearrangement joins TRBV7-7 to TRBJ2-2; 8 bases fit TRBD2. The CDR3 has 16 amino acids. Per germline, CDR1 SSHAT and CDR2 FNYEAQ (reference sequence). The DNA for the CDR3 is TGTGCTAGCAGCTTTGGGCTAGCGGGGAACACCGGGGAGCTGTTTTTT. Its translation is CASSFGLAGNTGELFF.

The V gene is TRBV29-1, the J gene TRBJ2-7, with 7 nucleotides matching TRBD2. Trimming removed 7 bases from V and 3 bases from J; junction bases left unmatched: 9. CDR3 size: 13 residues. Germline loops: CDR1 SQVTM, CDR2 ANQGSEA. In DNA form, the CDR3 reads TGCAGCGGTCGAGCTAGCGGAGACTACGAGCAGTACTTC. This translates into CSGRASGDYEQYF.

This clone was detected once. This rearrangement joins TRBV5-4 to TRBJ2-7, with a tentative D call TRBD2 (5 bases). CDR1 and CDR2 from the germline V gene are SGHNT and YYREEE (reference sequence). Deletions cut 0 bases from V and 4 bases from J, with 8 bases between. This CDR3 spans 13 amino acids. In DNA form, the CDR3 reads TGTGCCAGCAGCTTGGGGGAGAGGTACGAGCAGTACTTC. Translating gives CASSLGERYEQYF. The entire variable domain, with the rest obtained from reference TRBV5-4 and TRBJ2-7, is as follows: ETGVTQSPTHLIKTRGQQVTLRCSSQSGHNTVSWYQQALGQGPQFIFQYYREEENGRGNFPPRFSGLQFPNYSSELNVNALELDDSALYLCASSLGERYEQYFGPGTRLTVT.

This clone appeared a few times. This CDR3 reads CASSPRSATEAFF. The CDR3 DNA reads TGTGCCAGCTCACCGAGGTCCGCCACTGAAGCTTTCTTT. The chain couples TRBV18 to TRBJ1-1; D remains ambiguous. This CDR3 has 13 amino acids. The germline CDR1 and CDR2 sequences are KGHSH and LQKENI. Trimming removed 3 bases at V and 4 bases at J, with 9 bases between. Drawing the rest from reference TRBV18 and TRBJ1-1, the complete variable domain is NAGVMQNPRHLVRRRGQEARLRCSPMKGHSHVYWYRQLPEEGLKFMVYLQKENIIDESGMPKERFSAEFPKEGPSILRIQQVVRGDSAAYFCASSPRSATEAFFGQGTRLTVV.

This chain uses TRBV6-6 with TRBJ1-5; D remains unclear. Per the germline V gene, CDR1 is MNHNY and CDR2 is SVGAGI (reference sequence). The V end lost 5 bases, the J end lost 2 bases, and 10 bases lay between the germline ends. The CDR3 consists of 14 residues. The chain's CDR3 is CASSPPGGNQPQHF. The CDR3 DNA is TGTGCCAGCAGTCCTCCGGGAGGCAATCAGCCCCAGCATTTT.

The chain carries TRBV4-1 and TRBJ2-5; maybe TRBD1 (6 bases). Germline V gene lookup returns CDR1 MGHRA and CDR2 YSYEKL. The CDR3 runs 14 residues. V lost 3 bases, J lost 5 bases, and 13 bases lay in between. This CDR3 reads CASSHPGEDETQYF. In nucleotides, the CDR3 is TGCGCCAGCAGCCACCCAGGGGAAGACGAGACCCAGTACTTC.